This TCR beta chain was identified in a study of cytomegalovirus exposure and HLA in healthy donors. Background on the study: Most donors, about 77% of more than 300 genotyped, fell in the Caucasian-associated ancestry cluster.

Germline CDR1 and CDR2: SGHVS and FQNEAQ. This CDR3 comprises 16 residues. V shed 3 bases and J shed 2 bases, with 16 bases lying between them. This clone was seen just once. The target antigen is unknown. Unrecorded immune exposures were likely, despite nominal health at sampling. The study ran its PCR with 60 Vbeta and 13 Jbeta primers. The table came from immunoSEQ multiplex PCR; TCRdb's copy has only in-frame clones and leaves some out. This sample has 150,000 to 200,000 clones, with about 80% found just once. Notes on the study in general: An analysis was carried out later, and it reportedly showed fewer N-insertions in an Asian-associated ancestry cluster than the approximately 680-donor mean.

The chain joins TRBV7-8 to TRBJ1-2; D might be TRBD1 (5 bases). Sequenced input: PBMCs. The clonotype originates from a woman under 30 in good health and CMV-seropositive. The CDR3 coding sequence is TGTGCCAGCAGCTTCCTACGGGGGGACGCGAACTATGGCTACACCTTC. Its translation: CASSFLRGDANYGYTF.